The entry below describes one T cell receptor beta chain. Antigen unknown. CDR3 and TCR beta VDJ profiling relied on genomic DNA as the template. TCRdb re-called the reads through MiXCR, storing one row per CDR3 protein. The data hold about 160,000 distinct CDR3 sequences, with roughly 48% observed a single time. The sample belongs to a study of CD8+CD57+ T cells in acquired aplastic anemia. Background on the study: Sorted CD4+ and CD8+ cells yielded about 3.1 ug of DNA on average. The study's findings and limits: Patients and controls turned out to have 25 to 30 CD8+ CDR3 sequences in common.

Patients who underwent sequencing had shown CD8+CD57+ cell expansion by flow cytometry. The CDR3 totals 14 residues. V dropped 3 bases and J dropped 10; count of bases not matched to a gene: 6. CDR1 is SGHAT, CDR2 FQNNGV, per germline. The sequencing input was sorted CD4+, CD8+, or CD8+CD57+ T cells (not recorded which) from PBMCs. This sequence was found in a human donor with aplastic anemia. The chain combines TRBV11-2 with TRBJ1-6; 7 bases are shared with TRBD1. CDR3 in amino acids: CASSFGTESSPLHF. In DNA, the CDR3 is TGTGCCAGCAGCTTTGGGACAGAATCGTCACCCCTCCACTTT.